This T cell receptor (beta chain) originates from a study of cytomegalovirus exposure and HLA in healthy donors. The study, taken as a whole, reports: After further analysis at a later stage, 16,951 TCR beta sequences were associated with HLA alleles at 0.05 false discovery rate. Listed as cytomegalovirus-associated were 164 TCR beta chains.

As regards this clone: Its antigen remains unidentified.

The germline CDR1 and CDR2 sequences are DFQATT and SNEGSKA (reference sequence). Trimming removed 6 bases at V and 3 bases at J, with 6 bases between. The CDR3 covers 11 residues. In the PCR, 60 Vbeta and 13 Jbeta primers were used. Assay: immunoSEQ multiplex PCR; the TCRdb copy retains only in-frame clones and omits some. The sample totals approximately 110,000 clones. The origin of this receptor is a man in his thirties or forties in good health and CMV-seronegative. The chain uses TRBV20-1 and TRBJ2-1; the D is unclear. The specimen was PBMCs. CDR3 DNA sequence: TGCAGTGCAGACAACTACAATGAGCAGTTCTTC. Residues: CSADNYNEQFF.